These 11 T cell receptor beta chains share one sample of origin, sequenced in a study of glioma-infiltrating T cells after dendritic cell vaccination. Time point defined: after dendritic cell vaccination, including at tumor progression/relapse. The repertoire was sequenced with immunoSEQ multiplex PCR; TCRdb's copy has only in-frame clones and lacks some. The data show about 65,000 clones, with roughly 86% seen just once and more than 9% held by the top ten. The specimen was blood, collected after dendritic cell vaccination. All receptors come from a human donor with glioblastoma.

The chain links TRBV2 to TRBJ1-1, with unresolved D. V was shortened by 1 base and J by 5 bases, with 17 bases between the two germline ends. The length of the CDR3 is 16 residues. Germline V gives CDR1 SNHLY, CDR2 FYNNEI. CDR3 in amino acids: CASSEGGLGLRTEAFF. CDR3 sequence (DNA): TGTGCCAGCAGTGAAGGCGGGCTCGGGTTACGGACTGAAGCTTTCTTT.

The V call is TRBV10-3, the J call TRBJ1-3; D unresolved. V was shortened by 6 bases and J by 0 bases, with 12 bases between the two germline ends. The CDR3 runs to 15 residues. The germline CDR1 and CDR2 sequences are ENHRY and SYGVKD. CDR3: CAISRDDHSGNTIYF. DNA of the CDR3: TGTGCCATCAGCCGGGATGACCACTCTGGAAACACCATATATTTT.

V is TRBV5-5 and J is TRBJ1-5; TRBD1 aligns across 9 bases. V was pared by 4 bases and J by 7 bases, with 12 bases of the junction left unmatched. This CDR3 is built from 16 residues. Germline V gene lookup returns CDR1 SGHKS and CDR2 YYEKEE (reference sequence). The CDR3 nucleotides read TGTGCCAGCAGCGGGGGACAGGGATCTAGAGAGCAGCCCCAGCATTTT. Protein sequence: CASSGGQGSREQPQHF.

The rearrangement joins TRBV29-1 to TRBJ1-2; D is unresolved. Germline assignment: CDR1 SQVTM and CDR2 ANQGSEA. This CDR3 comprises 13 residues. V gave up 8 bases and J gave up 11 bases, with 24 bases separating them. Written as DNA, the CDR3 is TGCAGCACAGCCCCGCTTCGGCAGACCAGTTACACCTTC. Encoded protein: CSTAPLRQTSYTF.

V usage is TRBV11-2 and J usage is TRBJ2-5, with 11 bases matching TRBD2. The CDR3 covers 19 residues. CDR1 is SGHAT and CDR2 is FQNNGV in the germline V gene. The V gene end was trimmed by 5 bases and the J gene end by 2 bases; junction bases not matched to a gene: 16. The CDR3 reads CASSRIPLLAGEGQETQYF. CDR3 DNA: TGTGCCAGCAGCCGCATCCCCTTACTAGCGGGGGAGGGACAAGAGACCCAGTACTTC.

The chain uses TRBV5-6 and TRBJ1-2, with 8 bases that match TRBD1. Germline V gene sequence: CDR1 SGHDT, CDR2 YYEEEE. Trimming took 3 bases from V and 7 from J; bases not matched to a gene: 8. There are 14 residues in the CDR3. The CDR3 sequence is CASSWGQEMAGYTF. DNA of the CDR3: TGTGCCAGCAGCTGGGGACAGGAGATGGCTGGCTACACCTTC.

The chain combines TRBV5-6 with TRBJ2-7, with 7 positions matching TRBD1. The J segment lost 5 bases and the V segment lost 10 bases, leaving 6 bases of the junction unmatched. Germline loops: CDR1 SGHDT, CDR2 YYEEEE. The CDR3 extends over 11 amino acids. The CDR3 reads CASTQGDEQYF. CDR3 DNA: TGTGCCTCCACCCAGGGGGACGAGCAGTACTTC.

V and J are TRBV15 and TRBJ2-7, with a weak D call TRBD1 (5 bases). CDR1 is LNHNV, CDR2 YYDKDF, per germline (reference sequence). This CDR3 has 14 residues. Trimming removed 0 bases from V and 4 bases from J, with 10 bases in between. CDR3 DNA sequence: TGTGCCACCAGCAGAGATCAGGGTAAATACGAGCAGTACTTC. Translation: CATSRDQGKYEQYF.

The gene calls are TRBV2 and TRBJ1-1; D gene unclear. CDR3 length: 13 residues. V lost 7 bases to trimming and J lost 3 bases, with 12 bases between them. CDR1 and CDR2 from the germline V gene are SNHLY and FYNNEI. The CDR3 loop is CASTPFRDTEAFF. The CDR3 DNA is TGTGCCAGCACTCCATTTCGAGACACTGAAGCTTTCTTT.

The CDR3 region is CASSSPSGGLYNEQFF. DNA for the CDR3: TGTGCCAGCAGTTCCCCTAGCGGGGGACTCTACAATGAGCAGTTCTTC. This sequence joins TRBV27 and TRBJ2-1, with 10 nucleotides matching TRBD2. V lost 4 bases to trimming and J lost 3 bases; unmatched junction nucleotides: 6. Germline V CDR1 and CDR2: MNHEY, SMNVEV (reference sequence). The CDR3 spans 16 residues.

V and J are TRBV30 and TRBJ2-1; no reliable D call. Trimming cost V 5 bases and J 0 bases, with 17 bases left between them. CDR3 length: 16 amino acids. Germline CDR1 GTSNPN, CDR2 SVGIG (reference sequence). The CDR3 bases are TGTGCCTGGGACCCCCGTGGCGGTAGCTCCTACAATGAGCAGTTCTTC. This gives the protein CAWDPRGGSSYNEQFF.